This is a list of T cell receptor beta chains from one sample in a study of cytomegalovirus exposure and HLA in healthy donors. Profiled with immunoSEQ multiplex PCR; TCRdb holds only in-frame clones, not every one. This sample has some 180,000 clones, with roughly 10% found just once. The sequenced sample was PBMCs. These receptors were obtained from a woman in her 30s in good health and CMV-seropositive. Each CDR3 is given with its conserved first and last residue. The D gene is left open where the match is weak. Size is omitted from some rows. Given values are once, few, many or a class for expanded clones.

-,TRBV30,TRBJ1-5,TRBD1,TGTGCCTGGAGTGGCAGGGGGGTAGTAGGACAGCCCCAGCATTTT,CAWSGRGVVGQPQHF
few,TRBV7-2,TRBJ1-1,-,TGTGCCAGCAGCTTACGGGCCGAGGGCTGGGTCATCCGAGCTTTCTTT,CASSLRAEGWVIRAFF
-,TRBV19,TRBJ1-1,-,TGTGCCAGTAGTATCAGATTGGGGCAGGGCGGGAACACTGAAGCTTTCTTT,CASSIRLGQGGNTEAFF
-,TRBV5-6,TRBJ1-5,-,TGTGCCAGCAGCTTGGCGGGGGGGCAGCCCCAGCATTTT,CASSLAGGQPQHF
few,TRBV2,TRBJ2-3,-,TGTGCCAGCATCGCACGCCCAGGCACAGATACGCAGTATTTT,CASIARPGTDTQYF
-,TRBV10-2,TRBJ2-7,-,TGCGCCAGCAGTTACGGCTCCTACGAGCAGTACTTC,CASSYGSYEQYF
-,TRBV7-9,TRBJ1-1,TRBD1,TGTGCCAGCAGCTTGCCGGGACAGGGGATAAACACTGAAGCTTTCTTT,CASSLPGQGINTEAFF
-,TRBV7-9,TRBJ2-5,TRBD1,TGTGCCAGCAGCTTATCTACAGGGGCCCCTCCGCACTTC,CASSLSTGAPPHF
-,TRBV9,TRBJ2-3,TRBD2,TGTGCCAGCAGCGTACCCCCGCGACTAGCGGAACCAAAAGGGGCTCTCACAGATACGCAGTATTTT,CASSVPPRLAEPKGALTDTQYF
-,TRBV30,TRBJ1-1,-,TGTGCCTGTCACTTATCGAACACTGAAGCTTTCTTT,CACHLSNTEAFF
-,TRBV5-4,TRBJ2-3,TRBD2,TGTGCCAGCAGCTTGGGAGCGGGAGTGAGCACAGATACGCAGTATTTT,CASSLGAGVSTDTQYF
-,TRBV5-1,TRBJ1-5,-,TGCGCCAGCAGCTTGGCCGAGGGACAGCCCCAGCATTTT,CASSLAEGQPQHF
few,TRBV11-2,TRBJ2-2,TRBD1,TGTGCCAGCAGCCCGCACAGGGGGTACACCGGGGAGCTGTTTTTT,CASSPHRGYTGELFF
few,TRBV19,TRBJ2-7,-,TGTGCCAGTAGTCCGCGCGAATCCTACGAGCAGTACTTC,CASSPRESYEQYF
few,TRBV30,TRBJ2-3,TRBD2,TGTGCCTGGAGTGGGACTAGCGGGAGGGGCACAGATACGCAGTATTTT,CAWSGTSGRGTDTQYF
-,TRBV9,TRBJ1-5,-,TGTGCCAGCGGAGATAGCAATCAGCCCCAGCATTTT,CASGDSNQPQHF
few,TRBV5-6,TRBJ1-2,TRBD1,TGTGCCAGCAGCTTGGAGGGACAGGGAGGATACTATGGCTACACCTTC,CASSLEGQGGYYGYTF
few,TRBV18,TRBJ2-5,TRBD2,TGTGCCAGCTCACCCTCGCAACTAGCGCTACAAGAGACCCAGTACTTC,CASSPSQLALQETQYF
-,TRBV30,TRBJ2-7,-,TGTGCCTGGCGGAGGGATGGCTACGAGCAGTACTTC,CAWRRDGYEQYF
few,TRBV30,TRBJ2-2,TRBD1,TGTGCCTGGAGTCAACAGGGGGCGCGGACCGGGGAGCTGTTTTTT,CAWSQQGARTGELFF
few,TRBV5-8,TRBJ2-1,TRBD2,TGTGCCAGCAGCTTTACTAGCGGGCGTAATGTCAATGAGCAGTTCTTC,CASSFTSGRNVNEQFF
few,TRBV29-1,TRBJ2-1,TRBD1,TGCAGCGTTGTAAGGGACAGTAACTACAATGAGCAGTTCTTC,CSVVRDSNYNEQFF
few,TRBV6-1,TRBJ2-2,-,TGTGCCAGCAAAACCTACAGGGACGGGGAGCTGTTTTTT,CASKTYRDGELFF
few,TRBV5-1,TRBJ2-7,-,TGCGCCAGCAGCTTCCAGGGCTCCTACGAGCAGTACTTC,CASSFQGSYEQYF